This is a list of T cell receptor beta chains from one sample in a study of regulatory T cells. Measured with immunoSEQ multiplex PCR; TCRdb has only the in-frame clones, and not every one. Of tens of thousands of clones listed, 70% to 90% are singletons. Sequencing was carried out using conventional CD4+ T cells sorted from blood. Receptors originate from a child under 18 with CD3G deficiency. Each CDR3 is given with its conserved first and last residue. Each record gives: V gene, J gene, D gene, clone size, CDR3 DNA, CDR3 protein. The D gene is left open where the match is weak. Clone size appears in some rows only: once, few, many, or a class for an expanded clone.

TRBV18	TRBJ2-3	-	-	TGTGCCAGCTCACCGAGAATCACAGATACGCAGTATTTT	CASSPRITDTQYF
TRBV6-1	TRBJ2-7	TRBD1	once	TGTGCCAGCAGGGCAGGGGGCACCTACGAGCAGTACTTC	CASRAGGTYEQYF
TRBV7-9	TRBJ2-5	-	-	TGTGCCAGCAGCTTAAGGGGTTTCCCCCAAGAGACCCAGTACTTC	CASSLRGFPQETQYF
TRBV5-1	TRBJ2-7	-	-	TGCGCCAGCAGCTTGGGTGGGAGCGGTTACTACGAGCAGTACTTC	CASSLGGSGYYEQYF
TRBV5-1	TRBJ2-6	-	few	TGCGCCAGCAGCTTGGGGTCTGGGGCCAACGTCCTGACTTTC	CASSLGSGANVLTF
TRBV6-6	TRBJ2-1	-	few	TGTGCCAGCAGTCAGGGTCTGGGTGAGCAGTTCTTC	CASSQGLGEQFF
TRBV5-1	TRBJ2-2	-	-	TGCGCCAGCAGCCTAGGCGGGCTGAGAACGGAGCTGTTTTTT	CASSLGGLRTELFF
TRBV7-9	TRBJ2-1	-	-	TGTGCCAGCAGTAAAGGGGCCAGCTCCTACAATGAGCAGTTCTTC	CASSKGASSYNEQFF
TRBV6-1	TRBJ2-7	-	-	TGTGCCAGCAGCGCCCGGGACGGGCCCTACGAGCAGTACTTC	CASSARDGPYEQYF
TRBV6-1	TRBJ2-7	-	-	TGTGCCAGCAGTGAAGCACTCAGGAGGAGGGACGAGCAGTACTTC	CASSEALRRRDEQYF
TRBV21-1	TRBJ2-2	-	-	TGTGCCAGCAGCAAAGGCGCGCCTAACCCGCCCGGGGAGCTGTTTTTT	CASSKGAPNPPGELFF
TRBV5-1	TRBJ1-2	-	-	TGCGCCAGCAGCCCGGACGGGGGCTTGGGCTACACCTTC	CASSPDGGLGYTF
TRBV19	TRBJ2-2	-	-	TGTGCCAGTAGTCTTCACGGGGGCGCGAACACCGGGGAGCTGTTTTTT	CASSLHGGANTGELFF
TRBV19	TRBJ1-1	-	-	TGTGCCAGTAGTATTCGGTTGAACACTGAAGCTTTCTTT	CASSIRLNTEAFF
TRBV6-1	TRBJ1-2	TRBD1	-	TGTGCCAGCAGACCCCGAGGACAGGGGGTTTATGGCTACACCTTC	CASRPRGQGVYGYTF
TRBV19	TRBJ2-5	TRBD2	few	TGTGCCAGTAGTCCTAGGGTAGCGGGAGGGCCAGAGACCCAGTACTTC	CASSPRVAGGPETQYF
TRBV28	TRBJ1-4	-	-	TGTGCCAGCAGTGTCTCAGGAGCAACTAATGAAAAACTGTTTTTT	CASSVSGATNEKLFF
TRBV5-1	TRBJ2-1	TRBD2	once	TGCGCCAGCAGCTCCTCGGGACTAGCGGGACAAGAGCAGTTCTTC	CASSSSGLAGQEQFF
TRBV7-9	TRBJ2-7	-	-	TGTGCCAGCAGCTTAGATGGGGGGACCGAGCAGTACTTC	CASSLDGGTEQYF
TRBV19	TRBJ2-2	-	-	TGTGCCAGTAGTAGCAGACAGTTCACCGGGGAGCTGTTTTTT	CASSSRQFTGELFF
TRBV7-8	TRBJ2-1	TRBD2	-	TGTGCCAGCAGCCCAGTAGCGGGGGCAACCAATGAGCAGTTCTTC	CASSPVAGATNEQFF
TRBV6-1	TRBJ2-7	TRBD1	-	TGTGCCAGCAAAGCGGGACAGGGTGTGTACGAGCAGTACTTC	CASKAGQGVYEQYF
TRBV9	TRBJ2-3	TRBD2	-	TGTGCCAGCAGCCCGGGACTAGCGGGAGGCCAGGATACGCAGTATTTT	CASSPGLAGGQDTQYF
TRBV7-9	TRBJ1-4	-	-	TGTGCCAGCAGCCCCGGACTGAGCCGTCGGACTAATGAAAAACTGTTTTTT	CASSPGLSRRTNEKLFF
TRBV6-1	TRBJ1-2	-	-	TGTGCCAGCAACATCCGGGGGGGGCGAGGCTATGGCTACACCTTC	CASNIRGGRGYGYTF
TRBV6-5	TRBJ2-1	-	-	TGTGCCAGCAGTTACCGGGACAATGAGCAGTTCTTC	CASSYRDNEQFF
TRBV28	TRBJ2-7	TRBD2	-	TGTGCCAGCAGCCTGACTAGCGGGAGGAATCCCAATGGCTCCTACGAGCAGTACTTC	CASSLTSGRNPNGSYEQYF
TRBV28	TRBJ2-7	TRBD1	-	TGTGCCAGCAGCCCACAGGGGGCTAAGCACGAGCAGTACTTC	CASSPQGAKHEQYF
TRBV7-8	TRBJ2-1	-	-	TGTGCCAGCAGCGCTAGGGGGAGGGTAGGTAATGAGCAGTTCTTC	CASSARGRVGNEQFF
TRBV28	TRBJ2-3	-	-	TGTGCCAGCAGTCTTCGGGGCACAGATACGCAGTATTTT	CASSLRGTDTQYF